These 30 T cell receptor beta chains came from one sample sequenced in a study of post-analysis software for immune sequencing data. Whole-study findings and limits: Five or six TRBV segments, TRBV5-6, TRBV5-1 and TRBV20-1 among them, were found more frequent in patients than controls.

These TCRs' antigens remain unknown. Unique molecular identifiers had been added to the TCR beta cDNA libraries. Each CDR3 protein gets one entry after TCRdb re-called the PCR reads with MiXCR. This sample yields 170,000 or so distinct CDR3 sequences, of which about 30% are seen a single time; about 1.6% belongs to the top ten. The sample taken for sequencing was blood. These receptors came from a girl aged 10-17 years with multiple sclerosis.

The chain carries TRBV12-3 or TRBV12-4 and TRBJ1-2; weak D call: TRBD1 (5 bases). CDR3 length: 16 residues. With 7 bases removed from V and 1 base from J, the gap between germline ends came to 19 bases. The CDR3 DNA follows: TGTGCCAGCACCAACAGCGACAGAGAGTTTAACTATGGCTACACCTTC. Protein product: CASTNSDREFNYGYTF.

Comment on this clonotype: A read error is possible here, since a much larger clone lies one base away. This chain connects TRBV5-1 to TRBJ2-3, with D possibly being TRBD1 or TRBD2 (5 bases each). Looked up from germline, CDR1 is SGHRS and CDR2 is YFSETQ. The CDR3 totals 14 residues. Between the trimmed V and J ends, which lost 0 bases and 6 bases, there was a span of 11 bases. The CDR3 nucleotides are TGCGCCAGCAGCTTGGTGGGGGAAAGGGATACGCAGTATTTT. Translation: CASSLVGERDTQYF.

Concerning this clonotype: A much larger clonotype is one base distant, so this may be a read error. This chain joins TRBV3-1 and TRBJ2-1, with 8 bases that match TRBD2. The CDR3 loop spans 13 amino acids. V lost 6 bases and J lost 5; bases outside the gene matches: 3. Germline CDR1 reads LGHDT; CDR2 reads YNNKEL (reference sequence). The CDR3, as DNA: TGTGCCAGCAGGACTAGCGTGCACAATGAGCAGTTCTTC. Amino acids: CASRTSVHNEQFF.

This clonotype was seen ten or more times. The J gene is TRBJ2-7, the V gene TRBV5-1; the D gene is possibly TRBD1 (5 bases). Germline V CDR1 and CDR2: SGHRS, YFSETQ. This CDR3 comprises 12 residues. The V end was cut by 8 bases, the J end by 4 bases, with 13 bases between. As DNA, the CDR3 is TGCGCCAGTATTCGACAGACTTACGAGCAGTACTTC. Amino acids: CASIRQTYEQYF.

Worth noting for this clonotype: It may be a read error: a sequence one base away is much more abundant. The rearrangement uses TRBV10-3 and TRBJ2-1, with 7 bases lining up with TRBD2. Germline V gene sequence: CDR1 ENHRY, CDR2 SYGVKD. The V segment lost 4 bases and the J segment 8 bases; nucleotides outside the gene matches: 5. The CDR3 consists of 13 residues. The CDR3 DNA sequence: TGTGCCATCAGTGCAGCGGGGATTCATGAGCAGTTCTTC. Amino acid sequence: CAISAAGIHEQFF.

Of note for this clonotype: Being one base from a much bigger clone, this may be a read error. This chain uses TRBV5-4 with TRBJ2-1, with D possibly being TRBD2 (6 bases). The CDR3 has 15 residues. CDR1 is SGHNT and CDR2 is YYREEE in the germline V gene (reference sequence). V lost 1 base and J lost 10, with 18 bases in between. The CDR3 reads CASSLRLVDAGEQFF. CDR3 nucleotide sequence: TGTGCCAGCAGCTTGCGGCTAGTGGACGCGGGGGAGCAGTTCTTC.

As concerns this clonotype: Just one base apart from a much larger clone, this may be a read error. This sequence joins TRBV12-3 or TRBV12-4 and TRBJ2-3; D unclear. With 2 bases removed from V and 4 bases from J, the gap between germline ends came to 7 bases. The CDR3 totals 13 residues. The CDR3 DNA follows: TGTGCCAGCAGTTTAAGGATCTCAGATACGCAGTATTTT. It yields the protein CASSLRISDTQYF.

The rearrangement uses TRBV5-1 and TRBJ1-2, with 9 bases aligning to TRBD1. V dropped 4 bases and J dropped 8; count of bases not matched to a gene: 12. CDR1 is SGHRS, CDR2 YFSETQ, per germline. CDR3 length: 15 amino acids. The DNA for the CDR3 is TGCGCCAGCAGCGCGATTGCCGGGACAGGGAACGGCTACACCTTC. This codes for CASSAIAGTGNGYTF.

Only a few counts were recorded for this clonotype. The gene calls are TRBV5-8 and TRBJ2-1; 8 bases are shared with TRBD2. J gave up 2 bases and V 4 bases, and 11 bases lay outside the gene matches. CDR3 size: 17 residues. The germline CDR1 and CDR2 sequences are SGHTS and YDEGEE. The CDR3 DNA sequence: TGTGCCAGCAGCCCAGGAGTTAGCGGGATGACCTACAATGAGCAGTTCTTC. Translated, it gives CASSPGVSGMTYNEQFF.

This clonotype was observed a handful of times. The V and J genes are TRBV20-1 and TRBJ2-1, with D unclear. Per germline, CDR1 DFQATT and CDR2 SNEGSKA (reference sequence). V dropped 4 bases and J dropped 10 bases, with 8 bases sitting between them. The CDR3 covers 10 residues. CDR3 in amino acids: CSATDREQFF. The CDR3 DNA follows: TGCAGTGCTACCGATAGGGAGCAGTTCTTC.

This clonotype has ten or more counts. The rearrangement joins TRBV28 to TRBJ2-1, with TRBD1 identical over 7 bases. The CDR3 extends over 16 amino acids. The germline gives CDR1 MDHEN, CDR2 SYDVKM. With V trimmed by 2 bases and J by 7 bases, 11 bases remained unmatched. The CDR3 coding sequence is TGTGCCAGCAGTTTACCCTACCGGGACAGATCGAATGAGCAGTTCTTC. It yields the protein CASSLPYRDRSNEQFF.

V and J are TRBV5-1 and TRBJ2-7; D might be TRBD2 (5 bases). Germline V gives CDR1 SGHRS, CDR2 YFSETQ. The length of the CDR3 is 14 residues. V was clipped by 3 bases and J by 5 bases, with 15 bases between them. This CDR3 is CASSWDPADDEQYF. In nucleotides, the CDR3 is TGCGCCAGCAGCTGGGATCCAGCGGATGACGAGCAGTACTTC.

Details on this clonotype: Being one base from a much bigger clone, this may be a read error. This chain links TRBV6-5 with TRBJ2-1; TRBD1 matches at 8 bases. This CDR3 has 15 residues. Germline V gene data show CDR1 as MNHEY and CDR2 as SVGAGI. Trimming cost V 0 bases and J 9 bases; bases outside gene matches: 7. The CDR3 DNA follows: TGTGCCAGCAGTTACTCCCAGGGGGCTTGGGGTGAGCAGTTCTTC. This sequence encodes CASSYSQGAWGEQFF.

This sequence joins TRBV7-9 and TRBJ2-7; D gene ambiguous. Germline assignment: CDR1 SEHNR and CDR2 FQNEAQ (reference sequence). Trimming cost V 2 bases and J 5 bases, with 13 bases left between them. The CDR3 length is 14 residues. DNA for the CDR3: TGTGCCAGCAGCTTACGTATCCGCGATCACGAGCAGTACTTC. Protein: CASSLRIRDHEQYF.

This clonotype was found many times. The chain couples TRBV11-2 to TRBJ2-1; 8 nucleotides align to TRBD1. The CDR3 loop spans 13 amino acids. Germline CDR1 SGHAT, CDR2 FQNNGV. V shed 7 bases, J shed 10 bases, and the junction held 9 bases outside the gene matches. CDR3 in amino acids: CASIRQGSLEQFF. The CDR3 DNA reads TGTGCCAGCATCCGACAGGGGAGCCTCGAGCAGTTCTTC.

Only a few counts were recorded for this clonotype. Here the CDR3 reads CASSWTVSYEQYF. Written as DNA, the CDR3 is TGTGCCAGCAGCTGGACAGTCTCTTACGAGCAGTACTTC. V gene TRBV5-6 combines with J gene TRBJ2-7; D is possibly TRBD1 (6 bases). Trimming removed 3 bases at V and 4 bases at J, with 11 bases between. CDR3 length: 13 residues. The V gene's germline CDR1 is SGHDT and CDR2 YYEEEE.

This clonotype appeared many times. The CDR3 DNA reads TGCAGTGCTCCGTTACGCGGGAGGGGTTTCACAGATACGCAGTATTTT. It specifies CSAPLRGRGFTDTQYF. The chain carries TRBV20-1 and TRBJ2-3, with 9 bases that match TRBD2. The CDR3 spans 16 residues. CDR1 is DFQATT, CDR2 SNEGSKA, per germline (reference sequence). Unmatched junction bases numbered 11, after V lost 5 bases and J lost 2 bases.

For this clonotype: This may stem from a read error, because a much larger clone lies one nucleotide away. The chain couples TRBV11-3 to TRBJ2-1; 7 bases agree with TRBD1. Germline values: CDR1 SGHNT, CDR2 YENEEA. The CDR3 extends over 14 amino acids. The ends lost 5 bases at V and 10 bases at J; junction bases unmatched: 11. CDR3 region: CASSRQGLRDEQFF. For the CDR3, the DNA is TGTGCCAGCAGCCGACAGGGCCTTAGGGACGAGCAGTTCTTC. The full variable domain, with the rest looked up from reference TRBV11-3 and TRBJ2-1, is EAGVVQSPRYKIIEKKQPVAFWCNPISGHNTLYWYLQNLGQGPELLIRYENEEAVDDSQLPKDRFSAERLKGVDSTLKIQPAELGDSAVYLCASSRQGLRDEQFFGPGTRLTVL.

A word on this clonotype: This may be a read error, as it is one base from a much larger clone. Without the conserved terminal phenylalanine or tryptophan, this CDR3 likely stems from a read error. The chain employs TRBV12-5 and TRBJ2-5, with TRBD2 matching over 12 bases. From germline, CDR1 is LGHNT and CDR2 FRNRAP. V lost 3 bases and J lost 4; bases outside the gene matches: 15. The CDR3 has 19 residues. CDR3 in amino acids: CASGFDPSGRAVSRETQYY. The CDR3 DNA reads as TGTGCTAGTGGTTTCGACCCTAGCGGGAGGGCCGTATCAAGAGAGACCCAGTACTAC.

The chain couples TRBV29-1 to TRBJ2-1; possibly TRBD2 for D (5 bases). The germline CDR1 and CDR2 sequences are SQVTM and ANQGSEA. Deletions cut 4 bases from V and 5 bases from J, with 15 bases between. The CDR3 extends over 14 amino acids. The CDR3 loop is CSVGGLVQNNEQFF. DNA of the CDR3: TGCAGCGTTGGAGGGTTGGTTCAAAACAATGAGCAGTTCTTC.

This clonotype turned up a few times. This chain joins TRBV11-1 and TRBJ2-7, with D hard to call. Germline CDR1 and CDR2: SGHAT and FQDESV (reference sequence). There are 15 residues in the CDR3. V dropped 5 bases and J dropped 1 base, with 15 bases sitting between them. Here the CDR3 reads CASSPLTRPSYEQYF. CDR3 in DNA: TGTGCCAGCAGCCCGTTGACTCGACCGTCCTACGAGCAGTACTTC.

A few counts support this clonotype. The chain is built from TRBV7-9 and TRBJ2-5; 8 positions agree with TRBD2. The DNA end lines up better with TRBJ2-7; the J call may be wrong. The CDR3 has 13 amino acids. CDR1 and CDR2 from the germline V gene are SEHNR and FQNEAQ (reference sequence). In nucleotides, the CDR3 is TGTGCCAGCAGCCAGGTCGGGGGGGACGAGCAGTACTTC. Translation gives CASSQVGGDEQYF.

This clonotype was seen a few times. A single base separates this from a much larger clone, so it may be a read error. V usage is TRBV11-2 and J usage is TRBJ2-3; 9 positions agree with TRBD1. This CDR3 comprises 15 residues. J gave up 4 bases and V 2 bases, and 4 bases lay outside the gene matches. CDR1 is SGHAT, CDR2 FQNNGV, per germline. CDR3: CASSLYTGGSDTQYF. The DNA of the CDR3 is TGTGCCAGCAGCTTATATACAGGGGGCTCAGATACGCAGTATTTT.

The chain uses TRBV12-3 or TRBV12-4 and TRBJ1-5, with a tentative D call TRBD1 (5 bases). V was cut by 3 bases and J by 8 bases, with 8 bases left in between. The CDR3 has 12 amino acids. CDR3 DNA sequence: TGTGCCAGCAGTTTCGGGGGGGAGCCCCAGCATTTT. Translation: CASSFGGEPQHF.

This chain joins TRBV7-6 and TRBJ2-2; D may be TRBD1 (7 bases). V lost 5 bases, J lost 9 bases, and 13 bases lay in between. This CDR3 region has 13 residues. Per germline, CDR1 SGHVS and CDR2 FNYEAQ. The CDR3 coding sequence is TGTGCCAGCAGCCAGGGGGGCGGCCGGGAGCTGTTTTTT. This gives the protein CASSQGGGRELFF.

This sequence joins TRBV12-3 or TRBV12-4 and TRBJ1-1; D is unresolved. The CDR3 consists of 15 residues. With 0 bases removed from V and 0 bases from J, the gap between germline ends came to 8 bases. The CDR3 DNA sequence: TGTGCCAGCAGTTTAGCCGCTGGATTGAACACTGAAGCTTTCTTT. This sequence encodes CASSLAAGLNTEAFF.

This clonotype was recorded a few times. This may come from a read error, since a much larger clone is one base off. The chain couples TRBV6-5 to TRBJ2-5; TRBD2 agrees at 7 bases. The CDR3 has 15 residues. Germline V gene lookup returns CDR1 MNHEY and CDR2 SVGAGI. The DNA of the CDR3 is TGTGCCAGCAGTTATTCTGAGCGGGACCAAGAGCCCCAGTACTTC. It codes for CASSYSERDQEPQYF.

This clonotype has only a few counts. The V gene is TRBV5-1, the J gene TRBJ2-3, with 16 bases fitting TRBD2. CDR1 is SGHRS and CDR2 is YFSETQ in the germline V gene. CDR3 length equals 18 residues. Trimming removed 3 bases from V and 5 bases from J; junction bases left unmatched: 9. As DNA, the CDR3 is TGCGCCAGCAGCTCCCCGGGACTAGCGGGAGGGCCAGGAGATACGCAGTATTTT. Encoded protein: CASSSPGLAGGPGDTQYF.

The CDR3 DNA sequence: TGTGCCAGCAGTTTAGTCGGAGGGACCCAGTACTTC. It yields the protein CASSLVGGTQYF. The rearrangement uses TRBV28 and TRBJ2-7, with D possibly TRBD2 on 5 matching bases. The J call may be faulty, since TRBJ2-5 better matches the DNA end. This CDR3 is built from 12 residues. Germline CDR1 is MDHEN and CDR2 is SYDVKM.

This clonotype was recorded a few times. The chain employs TRBV21-1 and TRBJ1-1; the table's D call TRBD1 went unverified against the DNA. TRBV21-1 is a known pseudogene. The CDR3 is made up of 18 amino acids. The CDR3, as DNA: TGTGCCAGCAGCGCCCCGCTGTTCACAGGGAGAGGACGCACTGAAGCTTTCTTT. Translating gives CASSAPLFTGRGRTEAFF.